These T cell receptor beta chains were read from a single sample in a study of cytomegalovirus exposure and HLA in healthy donors. Some clones are missing from TCRdb's copy, which holds only in-frame ones; the method was immunoSEQ multiplex PCR. The sample contains tens of thousands of clones, roughly 94% of which appear only once. The sequencing sample was made of PBMCs. The source of these receptors is a woman between 18 and 29 years old in good health and CMV-seropositive. Each CDR3 is given with its conserved first and last residue. Fields, in order: D gene, clone size, J gene, V gene, CDR3 protein, CDR3 DNA. A D gene is named only where the DNA matches it firmly. Clone sizes are given selectively: once, few, many, or a class where the clone is expanded.

NA NA TRBJ1-2 TRBV9 CASSVVARDANYGYTF TGTGCCAGCAGCGTAGTGGCGCGGGACGCTAACTATGGCTACACCTTC
TRBD1 NA TRBJ2-2 TRBV25-1 CASSDPGGANTGELFF TGTGCCAGCAGTGACCCAGGGGGCGCGAACACCGGGGAGCTGTTTTTT
NA NA TRBJ2-7 TRBV6-6 CASSYGGRYEQYF TGTGCCAGCAGTTACGGGGGCCGCTACGAGCAGTACTTC
NA NA TRBJ2-1 TRBV27 CASSSSQGSPDGEQFF TGTGCCAGCAGTTCTTCACAGGGATCCCCCGACGGTGAGCAGTTCTTC
NA NA TRBJ2-1 TRBV19 CASSRPGRKTNEQFF TGTGCCAGTAGTAGGCCAGGAAGAAAAACCAATGAGCAGTTCTTC
NA NA TRBJ2-1 TRBV30 CAWSVLDRPLRNEQFF TGTGCCTGGAGTGTACTCGACAGACCTTTAAGGAATGAGCAGTTCTTC
TRBD2 NA TRBJ2-7 TRBV28 CASSGGVDYEQYF TGTGCCAGCAGCGGGGGGGTCGACTACGAGCAGTACTTC
TRBD2 NA TRBJ2-1 TRBV5-1 CASSGGLAGRNEQFF TGCGCCAGCAGCGGAGGACTAGCGGGACGCAATGAGCAGTTCTTC
TRBD1 NA TRBJ2-1 TRBV7-8 CASSYDRESQFF TGTGCCAGCAGCTACGACAGGGAGTCACAGTTCTTC
NA NA TRBJ1-2 TRBV5-6 CASSLVQGRKGYTF TGTGCCAGCAGCTTGGTGCAGGGGCGGAAAGGCTACACCTTC
NA NA TRBJ2-7 TRBV14 CASSQDRGTPAYF TGTGCCAGCAGCCAAGATCGAGGGACTCCCGCGTACTTC
NA NA TRBJ2-3 TRBV28 CASTFSPQGTDTQYF TGTGCCAGCACCTTTTCCCCTCAGGGGACAGATACGCAGTATTTT
TRBD2 NA TRBJ2-3 TRBV10-3 CAIRGLAGDKSWGTDTQYF TGTGCCATCAGGGGACTAGCGGGAGATAAGAGCTGGGGCACAGATACGCAGTATTTT
TRBD1 NA TRBJ2-7 TRBV5-1 CASRLEGALSYEQYF TGCGCCAGCAGGCTCGAGGGGGCTTTATCCTACGAGCAGTACTTC
TRBD1 NA TRBJ1-2 TRBV29-1 CSARDGQGQGYTF TGCAGCGCCAGAGATGGACAGGGCCAGGGCTACACCTTC
NA NA TRBJ1-6 TRBV9 CASSVEQGGNSPLHF TGTGCCAGCAGCGTAGAGCAGGGAGGGAATTCACCCCTCCACTTT
TRBD1 NA TRBJ1-3 TRBV7-7 CASSSGTADGNTIYF TGTGCCAGCAGCTCCGGGACAGCGGATGGAAACACCATATATTTT
NA NA TRBJ1-1 TRBV9 CASSVEEQWRNTEAFF TGTGCCAGCAGCGTAGAGGAACAATGGAGGAACACTGAAGCTTTCTTT
NA NA TRBJ2-3 TRBV7-2 CASSLVVGGARLDTQYF TGTGCCAGCAGCTTAGTTGTAGGGGGGGCCCGGTTGGATACGCAGTATTTT
NA NA TRBJ1-1 TRBV7-2 CASSQPGAEAFF TGTGCCAGCAGCCAACCGGGAGCGGAGGCTTTCTTT
NA NA TRBJ2-7 TRBV21-1 CASSYLAGTNYEQYF TGTGCCAGCAGCTACCTAGCGGGAACAAACTACGAGCAGTACTTC
TRBD2 NA TRBJ2-7 TRBV19 CASSTAGTSTYEQYF TGTGCCAGTAGTACCGCCGGGACTAGCACCTACGAGCAGTACTTC
TRBD1 NA TRBJ1-1 TRBV19 CASSIAGGNTEAFF TGTGCCAGTAGTATAGCAGGGGGTAACACTGAAGCTTTCTTT
TRBD1 NA TRBJ1-2 TRBV2 CASSVEGRGTYGYTF TGTGCCAGCAGTGTAGAAGGCAGGGGGACCTATGGCTACACCTTC
TRBD1 NA TRBJ1-5 TRBV4-3 CASSQGQGDQPQHF TGCGCCAGCAGCCAAGGACAGGGGGATCAGCCCCAGCATTTT
TRBD2 NA TRBJ2-1 TRBV30 CAWSILAGGYNEQFF TGTGCCTGGAGTATACTAGCGGGGGGCTACAATGAGCAGTTCTTC
NA NA TRBJ2-7 TRBV7-9 CASSPGLDRRAYEQYF TGTGCCAGCAGCCCAGGATTGGACAGGAGGGCCTACGAGCAGTACTTC
TRBD2 NA TRBJ2-1 TRBV6-4 CASSETGTTYNEQFF TGTGCCAGCAGTGAAACCGGGACTACCTACAATGAGCAGTTCTTC
NA NA TRBJ1-1 TRBV18 CASSNPDRNTEAFF TGTGCCAGCTCGAACCCGGACAGGAACACTGAAGCTTTCTTT
NA once TRBJ1-1 TRBV18 CASSPRDTEAFF TGTGCCAGCTCACCGCGGGACACTGAAGCTTTCTTT
NA NA TRBJ1-2 TRBV28 CASSLYRQGWTF TGTGCCAGCAGTTTATACCGTCAGGGGTGGACCTTC
TRBD1 NA TRBJ1-2 TRBV9 CASSRLGTGANYGYTF TGTGCCAGCAGCCGCCTTGGGACAGGGGCTAACTATGGCTACACCTTC
NA NA TRBJ2-3 TRBV5-1 CASSWVGPGADTQYF TGCGCCAGCAGCTGGGTTGGGCCAGGGGCCGATACGCAGTATTTT
TRBD1 NA TRBJ2-7 TRBV10-3 CAISESGTGGYEQYF TGTGCCATCAGTGAATCCGGGACAGGAGGATACGAGCAGTACTTC